Below are 4 T cell receptor beta chains sequenced from a single sample in a study of blood T cell repertoires in COVID-19 (dated by TCRdb to the early 2020s). The library was made by the immunoSEQ multiplex PCR assay. The source is immuneACCESS, and TCRdb retained only in-frame sequences with V and J called. Part of the clones is not carried over; for the studies checked, unresolved V genes explain less than half of this, and the remainder is unexplained. The sample table records 300,000 to 350,000 clones; roughly 90% of these occur just once. More than 5.5% of the sample comes from the top ten. The sequencing sample was made of peripheral blood. The receptors stem from an older woman with COVID-19, enrolled during active disease.

This rearrangement joins TRBV27 to TRBJ2-3; possibly TRBD1 for D (6 bases). The germline V gene has CDR1 MNHEY and CDR2 SMNVEV (reference sequence). The CDR3 is 14 amino acids. Trimming removed 7 bases at V and 3 bases at J, with 14 bases between. The CDR3 sequence is CASNLGQGTDTQYF. The CDR3 region has the DNA TGTGCCAGCAATTTGGGGCAGGGGACAGATACGCAGTATTTT.

This chain uses TRBV7-9 with TRBJ1-2; 7 bases line up with TRBD1. Germline trimming cut 1 base from V and 5 bases from J; bases unmatched to any gene: 1. Germline loops: CDR1 SEHNR, CDR2 FQNEAQ (reference sequence). This CDR3 has 13 residues. The CDR3 here is CASSLEQGYGYTF. For the CDR3, the DNA is TGTGCCAGCAGCTTAGAACAGGGGTATGGCTACACCTTC.

V is TRBV28 and J is TRBJ1-3; 11 bases agree with TRBD1. After removal of 8 bases from V and 5 bases from J, the junction contained 5 bases not matched to a gene. CDR3 length: 14 amino acids. Germline V lookup: CDR1 MDHEN, CDR2 SYDVKM. The CDR3 region is CASGDRGKRNTIYF. In nucleotides, the CDR3 is TGTGCCAGCGGGGACAGGGGGAAAAGAAACACCATATATTTT.

This clone was seen only once. The V gene is TRBV27, the J gene TRBJ1-6, with D possibly being TRBD1 (5 bases). Germline assignment: CDR1 MNHEY and CDR2 SMNVEV (reference sequence). CDR3 length: 16 residues. V was cut by 2 bases and J by 9 bases, with 17 bases left in between. The CDR3 sequence is CASSLNGAPSSSPLHF. CDR3 in DNA: TGTGCCAGCAGTTTAAATGGGGCACCGTCCTCTTCACCCCTCCACTTT.